This T cell receptor (beta chain) was recovered during a study of cytomegalovirus exposure and HLA in healthy donors (dated by TCRdb to about 2017). The study in broad terms: An earlier analysis of several hundred of the donors reported approximately 260 Gb of sequence data and around 100 million unique TCR beta sequences obtained from about 179 million T cells. An early release covering just under 650 HLA-typed donors comprised 250 to 350 gigabases of sequencing data and 65 million to 100 million unique TCR sequences. Among the roughly 370 genotyped donors, about 85% belonged to the genetic ancestry cluster associated with self-reported Caucasian donors. The study aimed to test whether cataloging public T cell receptors could reveal signatures of past pathogen exposure. The study profiled the T cell repertoires of approximately 700 subjects by immunosequencing and related them to cytomegalovirus serostatus. Besides the first cohort of roughly 660 subjects, a separate validation cohort made up of roughly 130 different subjects was used. High-throughput TCR immunosequencing, statistical association of individual TCRs with disease status, and machine learning were combined to predict cytomegalovirus infection status. A later analysis re-examined previously published TCR beta repertoires from more than 600 donors and added high-resolution HLA genotyping to investigate patterns of TCR occurrence. The later analysis used no new phenotypic data to find candidate immune exposures, relying instead on TCR beta sequences and their occurrence across donors. An earlier analysis of 587 of the donors applied high-throughput TCR beta sequencing to assess whether each TCR beta V gene segment acted as functional or pseudogenic. Donor age, sex, ethnicity and CMV serostatus were compiled alongside the repertoire data. In a later genetic analysis, genome-wide SNP genotypes for 398 of the 666 donors were used, and that subset was treated as a discovery cohort. All discovery cohort repertoires had been generated on a single sequencing platform. Class I and class II HLA loci were covered by the typing at four-digit resolution. Typing coverage varied by locus: roughly 629-640 donors for A, B, C, DRB1 and DQB1; approximately 520 for DQA1; more than 600 for DPA1; some 470 for DPB1. Because of strong linkage in the cohort, roughly five DR-DQ haplotypes were treated as single units for association and clustering. Among over 350 genotyped donors of the cohort, an average of about 240,000 unique TCR beta nucleotide sequences were sequenced per donor, roughly 20% of them non-productive.

General conclusions and limits of the study: The classifier was reported to diagnose cytomegalovirus status with high specificity and sensitivity in both the original cohort and the validation cohort. Because counts were too low, approximately 18 rarely observed V segments, including chromosome 9 orphons, were excluded from the earlier analysis of around 590 of the donors. Immune exposure information for the cohort was limited to CMV serostatus. Only TCR beta chains were sequenced in this cohort, and the absence of alpha or paired-chain data limited detectable features. Presence/absence analyses assumed roughly uniform sequencing depth across donors, an assumption that may not hold. Broadly in line with IMGT annotations, most TCR beta V segments showed up in productive rearrangements about 87% or about 30% of the time in an earlier analysis of several hundred of the donors. Compared with equally common non-associated chains, HLA-associated TCR beta chains in a later analysis were more clonally expanded and had lower generation probabilities. According to the authors, the approach could potentially be generalized to other disease states and immunological phenotypes. Correlated functional status among segregating V segments might reflect linkage disequilibrium, but an unknown experimental factor could not be ruled out. A further reported finding was that TCR beta sequences accurately predicted the HLA-A and HLA-B alleles for most subjects in the first cohort. A cluster of highly shared sequence variants was judged likely to be a technical artifact of the sequencing pipeline. The 87-base-pair reads could not distinguish some IMGT-functional V segments, including TRBV6-2 and TRBV6-3, so those segments were excluded. Compared with the roughly 600-donor mean, donors in an Asian-associated ancestry cluster had fewer N-insertions in productive TCRs, according to a later genetic analysis. When HLA alleles, especially DR and DQ, strongly co-occurred, attributing TCR associations to individual alleles was difficult. According to a later analysis, TCR association rates differed among HLA loci, with DRB1 alleles showing the most associated TCRs and HLA-C alleles showing the fewest. A later analysis associated about 17,000 TCR beta sequences with specific HLA alleles at a false discovery rate of 0.05. The study listed 170 or so TCR beta chains as associated with cytomegalovirus. Because HLA typing was unavailable for some donors at each locus, only the typed subset was used in association tests. Most CMV-associated TCR beta chains appeared to be HLA-restricted in a later analysis, and the HLA associations seemed to be driven largely by CMV exposure. Several of the top co-occurrence clusters appeared to be linked to parvovirus B19, influenza, CMV and Epstein-Barr virus, according to a later analysis. V-gene and J-gene trimming of TCR beta chains was associated with a missense DCLRE1C variant in a later genetic analysis, and the association was replicated in an independent cohort. Most TCR sequences were observed very rarely across donors, whereas some public TCRs were present in many individuals. A few of the identified cytomegalovirus-associated TCR beta chains were confirmed in vitro to be specific for cytomegalovirus antigens.

In total, roughly 670 healthy bone marrow donors made up the cohort. Cohort members were all nominally healthy when sampled, although unrecorded immune exposures were likely present. CMV serostatus was recorded as positive for about 310 and negative for about 50% of the 666 cohort members, whereas no CMV serostatus was recorded for the donor in question. Every donor gave a peripheral blood sample, and the peripheral blood mononuclear cells from that sample were used for TCR beta sequencing. The Qiagen DNeasy Blood Extraction Kit was used to extract genomic DNA from the blood cell samples. Library generation was performed with the immunoSEQ multiplex PCR assay. The multiplex PCR relied on a mix of 60 forward primers for TCR Vbeta segments and 13 reverse primers for TCR Jbeta segments. Amplification of the CDR3 region of rearranged TCR beta genes was performed with a multiplex PCR assay on genomic DNA. Amplified TCR beta libraries were sequenced as 87-base-pair reads on the Illumina HiSeq System. The study's own analysis went as follows. A later analysis counted some 74 million unique TCR beta chains across the 690 or so repertoires, and some 11 million of these chains were shared by at least two donors. A nearest-neighbor algorithm error-corrected the raw reads and collapsed the reads into unique sequences, merging closely related sequences to remove PCR and sequencing errors. Alignment of CDR3 sequences to IMGT reference sequences was used to assign V, D and J gene segments. Each retained sequence needed at least a six-nucleotide match to both a V gene segment and a J gene segment. Rearrangements were called productive when the CDR3 lacked stop codons and stayed in frame with V and J; all others were non-productive. Following IMGT convention, CDR3 was defined as the stretch from the second conserved V-encoded cysteine up to the conserved J-encoded phenylalanine. The earlier analysis of about 610 of the donors excluded sequences that lacked an unambiguous match to a single V gene segment. An earlier analysis of 450 to 650 of the donors called V segments functional above 56.7% productive rearrangements and segregating when the between-donor standard deviation exceeded 5%. To diagnose cytomegalovirus status from the catalog of TCR beta chain sequences, a statistical classification framework was built. A later analysis assigned V and J genes by comparing TCR nucleotide sequences with IMGT/GENE-DB human TR gene sequences. In a later analysis, CDR3 sequences and most-parsimonious VDJ recombination scenarios were assigned using the TCRdist pipeline. In a later analysis, each TCR beta chain was defined by its CDR3 amino acid sequence together with its V-gene family, and reads lacking a unique V-gene family were excluded. A later analysis removed roughly 590 highly shared, low-generation-probability nucleotide sequences to deal with suspected cross-contamination and a sequencing artifact. In a later analysis, a clonal expansion index was calculated for each public chain from normalized within-repertoire ranks of inferred template counts. A later analysis computed generation probabilities with a VDJ recombination model fitted to out-of-frame rearrangements, and checked the results against IGoR. Hypergeometric tests were used in a later analysis to score TCR-TCR, TCR-HLA and TCR-CMV co-occurrence, with a repertoire-size bias correction applied to the TCR pairs. A later analysis estimated false discovery rates by permuting HLA or CMV assignments 20 times. A later analysis grouped co-occurring TCRs with DBSCAN, adding TCRdist sequence similarity when clustering within HLA-allele-positive subsets. Repertoires with fewer than 30,000 or more than 120,000 public chains, plus five repertoires with anomalous nucleotide sharing, were excluded from co-occurrence clustering. As stored in TCRdb, this immuneACCESS dataset retains in-frame rearrangements with V and J assigned. A fraction of the clones does not appear; measured against another copy, unresolved V genes explain less than half of the discrepancy, and the remainder lacks a known reason. That table furnishes V, J and clone size, whereas the DNA furnished D and trimming. Recorded for this sample are about 140,000 clones; approximately 70% of them occurred a single time. The ten largest clones take up 1.5% to 2% of the sample.

This clone turned up a few times. This receptor's antigen is unknown. One base away there is no much larger clone; base qualities are not given. According to the germline V gene, CDR1 reads MGHDK and CDR2 reads SYGVNS. From the cysteine up to the phenylalanine, the CDR3 has a length of 12 residues. Here the CDR3 DNA is all that survives: 36 bases in frame from base 1. The V end loses 8 bases and the J end loses 14 bases, and a stretch of 20 bases separates them. The specimen sequenced was PBMCs. The chain links TRBV25-1 with TRBJ2-3, and possibly TRBD2, on 6 matching bases. This TCR was sampled from a human donor in good health. At the DNA level, the sequence is TGTGCCAGCGGGCAGACGGGACTCCGACTGTATTTT. It specifies CASGQTGLRLYF. Here the CDR3 is joined to the reference TRBV25-1 and TRBJ2-3 genes, and the full variable domain is: EADIYQTPRYLVIGTGKKITLECSQTMGHDKMYWYQQDPGMELHLIHYSYGVNSTEKGDLSSESTVSRIRTEHFPLTLESARPSHTSQYLCASGQTGLRLYFGPGTRLTVL.